Following are 14 T cell receptor beta chains from one sample sequenced in a study of cytomegalovirus exposure and HLA in healthy donors. Profiled with immunoSEQ multiplex PCR; TCRdb holds only in-frame clones, not every one. Of more than 85,000 clones listed, 93% were seen once; the top ten hold approximately 1.1%. Sequencing used PBMCs. The receptors shown here come from a woman younger than 45 in good health and CMV-seropositive.

The genes are TRBV2 and TRBJ2-1; 9 bases align to TRBD2. This CDR3 region has 15 residues. The V segment lost 1 base and the J segment 9 bases; nucleotides outside the gene matches: 7. Germline V gives CDR1 SNHLY, CDR2 FYNNEI. The CDR3 protein is CASSEEGLAGSEQFF. The CDR3 DNA reads TGTGCCAGCAGTGAAGAGGGGCTAGCGGGATCTGAGCAGTTCTTC. Looking up the rest from reference TRBV2 and TRBJ2-1 gives the full variable domain: EPEVTQTPSHQVTQMGQEVILRCVPISNHLYFYWYRQILGQKVEFLVSFYNNEISEKSEIFDDQFSVERPDGSNFTLKIRSTKLEDSAMYFCASSEEGLAGSEQFFGPGTRLTVL.

J is TRBJ1-1 and V is TRBV28; the match to TRBD1 covers 10 bases. This CDR3 has 16 amino acids. With 8 bases clipped from V and 1 base from J, the junction kept 10 bases outside the gene matches. The V gene's germline CDR1 is MDHEN and CDR2 SYDVKM. The CDR3 region has the DNA TGTGCCAGCGGACGACAGGGGGCAGGTCGGAACACTGAAGCTTTCTTT. Protein: CASGRQGAGRNTEAFF. Combining the CDR3 with reference TRBV28 and TRBJ1-1 gives the whole variable domain DVKVTQSSRYLVKRTGEKVFLECVQDMDHENMFWYRQDPGLGLRLIYFSYDVKMKEKGDIPEGYSVSREKKERFSLILESASTNQTSMYLCASGRQGAGRNTEAFFGQGTRLTVV.

The V and J genes are TRBV7-2 and TRBJ2-7, with 9 nucleotides matching TRBD2. CDR3 length: 16 amino acids. With 1 base clipped from V and 4 bases from J, the junction kept 8 bases outside the gene matches. In germline, CDR1 is SGHTA, CDR2 FQGNSA. The CDR3 DNA is TGTGCCAGCAGCTTAGAAAGGATTAGCGGGAGATACGAGCAGTACTTC. Its translation: CASSLERISGRYEQYF.

The chain has TRBV7-2 and TRBJ2-1, with D maybe TRBD1 (6 bases). V was cut by 5 bases and J by 5 bases, with 16 bases left in between. The CDR3 has 15 residues. The V gene's germline CDR1 is SGHTA and CDR2 FQGNSA. The CDR3 protein is CASSQIRDTHNEQFF. The CDR3 nucleotides read TGTGCCAGCAGCCAAATCCGGGACACACACAATGAGCAGTTCTTC.

V gene TRBV7-8 combines with J gene TRBJ2-3, with 9 bases aligning to TRBD1. V dropped 5 bases and J dropped 7; count of bases not matched to a gene: 10. Germline V CDR1 and CDR2: SGHVS, FQNEAQ. CDR3 length equals 15 residues. CDR3 sequence reads: CASSVVSGQGNTQYF. The CDR3 nucleotides read TGTGCCAGCAGCGTGGTCTCGGGACAGGGAAATACGCAGTATTTT.

CDR3 protein: CASSLAGLAGTDTQYF. CDR3 bases: TGCGCCAGCAGCTTGGCCGGGCTAGCGGGAACAGATACGCAGTATTTT. The J gene is TRBJ2-3, the V gene TRBV5-1, with 9 bases identical to TRBD2. Germline V gene data show CDR1 as SGHRS and CDR2 as YFSETQ. The trim removed 0 bases at V and 3 bases at J, leaving 5 bases unmatched. The CDR3 loop spans 16 amino acids.

The gene calls are TRBV29-1 and TRBJ1-2; D not certain. The CDR3 loop spans 10 amino acids. Between the trimmed V and J ends, which lost 6 bases and 3 bases, there was a span of 5 bases. Germline V CDR1 and CDR2: SQVTM, ANQGSEA. The CDR3 DNA sequence: TGCAGCGTCTCGGACTATGGCTACACCTTC. Translated, it gives CSVSDYGYTF.

This chain links TRBV5-4 with TRBJ2-7; 11 bases map to TRBD2. The length of the CDR3 is 13 residues. Trimming cost V 6 bases and J 6 bases; bases outside gene matches: 5. Germline V gene lookup returns CDR1 SGHNT and CDR2 YYREEE (reference sequence). CDR3 in amino acids: CASTIAGGTEQYF. CDR3 coding DNA: TGTGCCAGCACCATAGCGGGAGGGACCGAGCAGTACTTC.

The chain combines TRBV10-3 with TRBJ2-1; 10 bases agree with TRBD2. The CDR3 is 18 residues long. Germline V gene data show CDR1 as ENHRY and CDR2 as SYGVKD. With V trimmed by 3 bases and J by 4 bases, 12 bases remained unmatched. The CDR3 coding sequence is TGTGCCATCAGTGACTTCTTAATGGGGACTAGCGCATACAATGAGCAGTTCTTC. Amino acid sequence: CAISDFLMGTSAYNEQFF.

The CDR3 DNA reads TGTGCCTGGAGTGTGGGCGTGAACACTGAAGCTTTCTTT. Its protein is CAWSVGVNTEAFF. The chain is built from TRBV30 and TRBJ1-1; D is ambiguous. The CDR3 totals 13 residues. The germline V and J ends were trimmed by 0 bases and 0 bases, with 5 bases remaining between them. CDR1 GTSNPN and CDR2 SVGIG come from the germline V gene (reference sequence).

The chain couples TRBV28 to TRBJ2-6; tentatively, D is TRBD1 (5 bases). From germline, CDR1 is MDHEN and CDR2 SYDVKM. The V end lost 6 bases, the J end lost 2 bases, and 14 bases lay between the germline ends. This CDR3 comprises 16 residues. The chain's CDR3 is CASSSKGRPGANVLTF. DNA for the CDR3: TGTGCCAGCAGCAGTAAGGGGCGTCCTGGGGCCAACGTCCTGACTTTC.

In nucleotides, the CDR3 is TGTGCCAGCAGCCGACCCGACAGGTTTAATGAAAAACTGTTTTTT. Encoded protein: CASSRPDRFNEKLFF. The rearrangement joins TRBV5-4 to TRBJ1-4, with D tentatively TRBD1 (6 bases). The CDR3 spans 15 residues. Germline V gene lookup returns CDR1 SGHNT and CDR2 YYREEE (reference sequence). V was pared by 4 bases and J by 4 bases, with 14 bases between.

The rearrangement links TRBV5-3 to TRBJ2-1; 7 nucleotides match TRBD1. TRBV5-3 is an open reading frame, and its role is uncertain. V shed 4 bases, J shed 0 bases, and the junction held 19 bases outside the gene matches. This CDR3 comprises 20 residues. The CDR3 reads CARSRRTGRRPNGSYNEQFF. CDR3 coding DNA: TGTGCCAGAAGCAGACGGACAGGCCGCCGGCCTAATGGCTCCTACAATGAGCAGTTCTTC.

V and J are TRBV2 and TRBJ1-5; D is undetermined. V lost 3 bases, J lost 5 bases, and 8 bases lay in between. This CDR3 comprises 13 residues. Germline-derived CDR1 and CDR2 are SNHLY and FYNNEI. The CDR3 sequence is CASSDRSYQPQHF. The CDR3 coding sequence is TGTGCCAGCAGTGATCGGTCGTATCAGCCCCAGCATTTT. Using reference TRBV2 and TRBJ1-5 for the parts outside the CDR3, the full variable domain is EPEVTQTPSHQVTQMGQEVILRCVPISNHLYFYWYRQILGQKVEFLVSFYNNEISEKSEIFDDQFSVERPDGSNFTLKIRSTKLEDSAMYFCASSDRSYQPQHFGDGTRLSIL.